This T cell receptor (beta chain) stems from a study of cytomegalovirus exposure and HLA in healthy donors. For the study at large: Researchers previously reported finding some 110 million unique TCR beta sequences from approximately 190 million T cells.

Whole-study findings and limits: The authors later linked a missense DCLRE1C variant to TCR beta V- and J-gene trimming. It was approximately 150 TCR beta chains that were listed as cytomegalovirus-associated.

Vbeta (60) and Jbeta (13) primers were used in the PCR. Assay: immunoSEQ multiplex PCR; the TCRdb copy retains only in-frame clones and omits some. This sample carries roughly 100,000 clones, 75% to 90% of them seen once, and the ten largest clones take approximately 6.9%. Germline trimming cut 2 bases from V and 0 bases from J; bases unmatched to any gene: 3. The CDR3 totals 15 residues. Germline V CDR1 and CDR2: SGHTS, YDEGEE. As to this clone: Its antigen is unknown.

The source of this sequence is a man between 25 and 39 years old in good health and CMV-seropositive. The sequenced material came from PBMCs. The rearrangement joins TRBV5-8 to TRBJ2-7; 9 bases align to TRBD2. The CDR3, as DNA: TGTGCCAGCAGCTTTAGCGGGGGACGCTCCTACGAGCAGTACTTC. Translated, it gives CASSFSGGRSYEQYF.